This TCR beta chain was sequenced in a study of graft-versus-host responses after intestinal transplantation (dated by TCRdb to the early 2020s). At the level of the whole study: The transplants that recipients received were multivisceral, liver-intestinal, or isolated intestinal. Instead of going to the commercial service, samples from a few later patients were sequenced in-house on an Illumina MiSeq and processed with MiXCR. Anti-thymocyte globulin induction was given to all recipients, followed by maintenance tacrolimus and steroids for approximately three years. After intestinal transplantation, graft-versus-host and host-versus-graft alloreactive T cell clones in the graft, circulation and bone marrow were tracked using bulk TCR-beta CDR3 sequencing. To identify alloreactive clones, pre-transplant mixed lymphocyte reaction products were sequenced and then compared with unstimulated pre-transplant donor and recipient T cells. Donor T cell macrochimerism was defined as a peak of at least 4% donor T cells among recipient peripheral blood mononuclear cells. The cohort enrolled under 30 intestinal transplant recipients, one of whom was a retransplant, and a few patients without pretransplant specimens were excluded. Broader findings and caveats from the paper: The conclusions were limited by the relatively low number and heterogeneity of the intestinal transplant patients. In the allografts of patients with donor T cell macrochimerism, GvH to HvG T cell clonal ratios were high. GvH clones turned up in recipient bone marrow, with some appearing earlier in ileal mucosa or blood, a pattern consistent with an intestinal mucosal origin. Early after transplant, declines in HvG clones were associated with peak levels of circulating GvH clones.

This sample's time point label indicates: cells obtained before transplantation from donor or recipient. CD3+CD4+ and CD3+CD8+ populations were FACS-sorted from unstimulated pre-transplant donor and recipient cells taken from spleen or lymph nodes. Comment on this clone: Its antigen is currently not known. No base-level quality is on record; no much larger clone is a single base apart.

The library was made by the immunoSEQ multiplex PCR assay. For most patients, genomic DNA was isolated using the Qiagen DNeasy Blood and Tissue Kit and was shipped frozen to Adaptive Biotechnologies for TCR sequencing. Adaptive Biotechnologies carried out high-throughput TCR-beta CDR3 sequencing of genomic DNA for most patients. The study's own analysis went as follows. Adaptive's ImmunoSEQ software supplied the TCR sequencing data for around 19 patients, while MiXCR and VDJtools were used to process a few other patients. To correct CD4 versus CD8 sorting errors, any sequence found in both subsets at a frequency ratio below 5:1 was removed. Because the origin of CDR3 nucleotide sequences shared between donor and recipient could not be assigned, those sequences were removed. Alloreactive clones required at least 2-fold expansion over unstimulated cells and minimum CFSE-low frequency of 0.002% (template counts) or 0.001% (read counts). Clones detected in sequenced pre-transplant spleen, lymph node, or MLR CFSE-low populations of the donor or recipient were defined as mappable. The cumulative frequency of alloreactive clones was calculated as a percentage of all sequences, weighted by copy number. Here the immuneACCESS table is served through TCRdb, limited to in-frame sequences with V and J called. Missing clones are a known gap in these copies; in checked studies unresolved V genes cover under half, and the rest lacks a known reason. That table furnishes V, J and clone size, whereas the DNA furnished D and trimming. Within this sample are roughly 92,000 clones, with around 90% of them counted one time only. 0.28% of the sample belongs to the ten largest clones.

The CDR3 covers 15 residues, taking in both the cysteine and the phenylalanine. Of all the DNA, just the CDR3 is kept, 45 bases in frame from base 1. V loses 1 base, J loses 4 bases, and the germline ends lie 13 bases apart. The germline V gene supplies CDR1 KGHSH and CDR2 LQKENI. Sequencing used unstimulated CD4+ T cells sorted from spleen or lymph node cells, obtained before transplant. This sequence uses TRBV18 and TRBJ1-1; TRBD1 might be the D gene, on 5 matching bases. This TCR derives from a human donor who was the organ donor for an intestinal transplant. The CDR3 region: CASSPRAGIFTEAFF. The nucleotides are TGTGCCAGCTCACCACGAGCAGGGATTTTCACTGAAGCTTTCTTT.